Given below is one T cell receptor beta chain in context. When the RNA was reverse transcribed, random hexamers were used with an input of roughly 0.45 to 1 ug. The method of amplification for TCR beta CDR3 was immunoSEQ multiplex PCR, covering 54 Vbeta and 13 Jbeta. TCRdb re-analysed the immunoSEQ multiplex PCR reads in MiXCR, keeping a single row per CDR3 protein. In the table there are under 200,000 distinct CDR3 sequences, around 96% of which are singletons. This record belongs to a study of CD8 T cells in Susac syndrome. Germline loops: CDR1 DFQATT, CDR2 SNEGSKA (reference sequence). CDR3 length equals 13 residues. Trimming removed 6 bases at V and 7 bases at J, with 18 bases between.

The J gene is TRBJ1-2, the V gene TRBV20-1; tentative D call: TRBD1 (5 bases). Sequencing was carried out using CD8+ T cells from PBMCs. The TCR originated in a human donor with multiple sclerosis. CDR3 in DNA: TGCAGTGCGAGTCCAGGGTCCTCCTCTGGCTACACCTTC. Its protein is CSASPGSSSGYTF.